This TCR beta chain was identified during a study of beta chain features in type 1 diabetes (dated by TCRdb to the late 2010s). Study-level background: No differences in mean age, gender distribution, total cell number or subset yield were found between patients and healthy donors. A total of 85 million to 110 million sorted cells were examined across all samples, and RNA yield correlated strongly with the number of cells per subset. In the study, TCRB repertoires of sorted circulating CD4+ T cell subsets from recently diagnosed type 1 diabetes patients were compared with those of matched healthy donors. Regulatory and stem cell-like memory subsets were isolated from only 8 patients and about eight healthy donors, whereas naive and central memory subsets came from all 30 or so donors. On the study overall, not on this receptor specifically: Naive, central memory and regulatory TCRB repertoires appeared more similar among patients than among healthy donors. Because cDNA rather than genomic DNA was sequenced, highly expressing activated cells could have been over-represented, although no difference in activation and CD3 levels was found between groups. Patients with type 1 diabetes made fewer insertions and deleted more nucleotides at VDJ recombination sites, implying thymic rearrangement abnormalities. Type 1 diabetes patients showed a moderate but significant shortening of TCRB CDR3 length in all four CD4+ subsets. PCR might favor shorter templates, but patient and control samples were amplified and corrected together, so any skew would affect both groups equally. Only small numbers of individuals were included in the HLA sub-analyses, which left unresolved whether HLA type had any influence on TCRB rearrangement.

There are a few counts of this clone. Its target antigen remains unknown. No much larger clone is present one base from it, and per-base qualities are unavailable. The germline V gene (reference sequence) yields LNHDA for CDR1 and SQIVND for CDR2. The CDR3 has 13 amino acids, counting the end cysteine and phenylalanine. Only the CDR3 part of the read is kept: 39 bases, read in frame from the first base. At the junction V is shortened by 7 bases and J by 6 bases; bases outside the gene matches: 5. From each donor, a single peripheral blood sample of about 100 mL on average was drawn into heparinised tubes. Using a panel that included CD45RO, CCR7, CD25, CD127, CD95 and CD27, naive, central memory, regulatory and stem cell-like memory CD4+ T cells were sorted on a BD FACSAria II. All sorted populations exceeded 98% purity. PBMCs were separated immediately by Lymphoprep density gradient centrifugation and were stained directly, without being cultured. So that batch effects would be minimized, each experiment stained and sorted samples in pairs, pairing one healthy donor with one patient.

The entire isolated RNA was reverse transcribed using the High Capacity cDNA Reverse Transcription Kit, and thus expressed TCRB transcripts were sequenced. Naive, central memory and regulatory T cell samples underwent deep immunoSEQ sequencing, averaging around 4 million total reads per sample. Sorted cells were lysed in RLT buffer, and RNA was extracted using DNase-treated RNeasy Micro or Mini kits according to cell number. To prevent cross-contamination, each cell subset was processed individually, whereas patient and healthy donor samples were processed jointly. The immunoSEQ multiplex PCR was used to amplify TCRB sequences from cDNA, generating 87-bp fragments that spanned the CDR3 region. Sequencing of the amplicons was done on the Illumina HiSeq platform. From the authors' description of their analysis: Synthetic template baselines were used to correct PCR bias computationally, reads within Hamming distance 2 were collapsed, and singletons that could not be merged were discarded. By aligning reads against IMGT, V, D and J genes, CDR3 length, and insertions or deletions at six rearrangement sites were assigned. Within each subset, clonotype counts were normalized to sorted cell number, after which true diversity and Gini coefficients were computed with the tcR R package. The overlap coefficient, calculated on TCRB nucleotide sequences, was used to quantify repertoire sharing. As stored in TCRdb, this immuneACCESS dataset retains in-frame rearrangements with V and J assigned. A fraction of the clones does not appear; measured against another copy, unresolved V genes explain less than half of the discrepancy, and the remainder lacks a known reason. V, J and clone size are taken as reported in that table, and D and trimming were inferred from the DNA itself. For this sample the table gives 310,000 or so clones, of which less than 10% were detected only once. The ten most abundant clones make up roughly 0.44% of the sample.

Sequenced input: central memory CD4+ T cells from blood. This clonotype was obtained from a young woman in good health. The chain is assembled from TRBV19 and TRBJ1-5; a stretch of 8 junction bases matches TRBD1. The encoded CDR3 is CASKAGGSQPQHF. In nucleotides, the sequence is TGTGCCAGTAAGGCAGGGGGCAGTCAGCCCCAGCATTTT.